These T cell receptor beta chains were read from a single sample in a study of CD4 and CD8 cells across lung adenocarcinoma regions. A single record per CDR3 protein comes from TCRdb applying MiXCR to the PCR reads. The sample shows 15,000 to 20,000 distinct CDR3 sequences, approximately 50% of them seen only once. Sequenced sample: CD8+ T cells from the margin of a lung tumor. Receptor source: a male donor with lung adenocarcinoma. The CD4 and CD8 labels of this study may be unreliable. Both conserved end residues are trimmed from each CDR3. The D gene is left open where the match is weak. Rows give clone size only sometimes, using once, few, many, or a class for an expanded clone.

V gene: TRBV4-1
D gene: -
clone size: -
CDR3 protein: ASSQSGLSYEQY

V gene: TRBV11-2
D gene: -
clone size: many
CDR3 protein: ASSLESRLVAF

V gene: TRBV25-1
D gene: TRBD2
clone size: -
CDR3 protein: ASSELAASTDTQY

V gene: TRBV11-2
D gene: -
clone size: once
CDR3 protein: ASSNGGGTEQY

V gene: TRBV6-5
D gene: TRBD2
clone size: -
CDR3 protein: ASSYPAGVKDTQY

V gene: TRBV12-3/TRBV12-4
D gene: TRBD1
clone size: many
CDR3 protein: ASSFRQGANTGELF

V gene: TRBV15
D gene: -
clone size: -
CDR3 protein: ATSLSQGGGELF

V gene: TRBV6-5
D gene: -
clone size: many
CDR3 protein: ASSYLTGGASSYNSPLH

V gene: TRBV27
D gene: -
clone size: -
CDR3 protein: ASSYTGFTTEAF

V gene: TRBV6-1
D gene: -
clone size: once
CDR3 protein: ASDVVSDAQF

V gene: TRBV10-1
D gene: TRBD1
clone size: -
CDR3 protein: ASSDSDRGETQY

V gene: TRBV12-3/TRBV12-4
D gene: -
clone size: once
CDR3 protein: AGLGGRCRETQY

V gene: TRBV9
D gene: -
clone size: -
CDR3 protein: ASSVASGTPNEQF

V gene: TRBV10-2
D gene: -
clone size: few
CDR3 protein: ASSESHLGNEQF

V gene: TRBV6-2/TRBV6-3
D gene: -
clone size: once
CDR3 protein: ASSYTGFSYGYT

V gene: TRBV10-1
D gene: -
clone size: many
CDR3 protein: ASSPRPGGATNEKLF

V gene: TRBV4-2
D gene: -
clone size: few
CDR3 protein: ASSQDLVGGRNEQF

V gene: TRBV6-1
D gene: -
clone size: -
CDR3 protein: ASSEAGAGANNEQF

V gene: TRBV12-3/TRBV12-4
D gene: TRBD1
clone size: many
CDR3 protein: ASSIHGTDLYNEQF

V gene: TRBV27
D gene: -
clone size: -
CDR3 protein: ASSLFQLSRLCATDTQY

V gene: TRBV6-1
D gene: TRBD1
clone size: -
CDR3 protein: ASTGNTGDEKLF

V gene: TRBV6-5
D gene: -
clone size: once
CDR3 protein: ASSSQGTLNTEAF

V gene: TRBV6-1
D gene: -
clone size: -
CDR3 protein: ASSEAMGIDEQF

V gene: TRBV10-3
D gene: TRBD2
clone size: -
CDR3 protein: AISNSGSLSTDTQY

V gene: TRBV12-3/TRBV12-4
D gene: -
clone size: -
CDR3 protein: ASSLEGGYEQY

V gene: TRBV4-1
D gene: -
clone size: -
CDR3 protein: ASGQAGGGRDTQY

V gene: TRBV6-5
D gene: -
clone size: -
CDR3 protein: ASSYIYEQY

V gene: TRBV4-1
D gene: -
clone size: few
CDR3 protein: ASSAPQGLAKNIQY

V gene: TRBV6-1
D gene: -
clone size: many
CDR3 protein: ASSVGQTNTEAF

V gene: TRBV10-1
D gene: -
clone size: -
CDR3 protein: GRGRGGRERETQY

V gene: TRBV25-1
D gene: TRBD1
clone size: -
CDR3 protein: ASSARVGLGRTGNNEQF

V gene: TRBV9
D gene: -
clone size: -
CDR3 protein: ASSVVGVGLTDTQY

V gene: TRBV29-1
D gene: -
clone size: -
CDR3 protein: STAGTVAGEQY

V gene: TRBV6-1
D gene: -
clone size: -
CDR3 protein: ASTKGNEQF

V gene: TRBV20-1
D gene: -
clone size: few
CDR3 protein: SAKASNYGYT

V gene: TRBV27
D gene: -
clone size: -
CDR3 protein: ASSLRGRTYEQY

V gene: TRBV27
D gene: TRBD2
clone size: medium-sized
CDR3 protein: ASSSRTSGSTDTQY

V gene: TRBV6-5
D gene: -
clone size: many
CDR3 protein: ASSYSRPSSGNTIY

V gene: TRBV6-1
D gene: -
clone size: -
CDR3 protein: ASRVSGPWAKDIQY

V gene: TRBV6-1
D gene: TRBD1
clone size: many
CDR3 protein: ASSERQGLGAF

V gene: TRBV6-1
D gene: TRBD1
clone size: -
CDR3 protein: ASSEVRQGKGTQY

V gene: TRBV27
D gene: -
clone size: -
CDR3 protein: ASSDPSRAHGQY

V gene: TRBV6-1
D gene: TRBD2
clone size: few
CDR3 protein: ASRALAGGHHSEQF

V gene: TRBV10-1
D gene: -
clone size: -
CDR3 protein: ASRDSFGTQY

V gene: TRBV27
D gene: -
clone size: few
CDR3 protein: ASRAIAKNTQY

V gene: TRBV6-1
D gene: TRBD1
clone size: few
CDR3 protein: ASSKGQGSDEQY

V gene: TRBV20-1
D gene: -
clone size: -
CDR3 protein: SASWRGRAYNEQF

V gene: TRBV12-3/TRBV12-4
D gene: -
clone size: once
CDR3 protein: ASSLVSQSGANVLT

V gene: TRBV6-1
D gene: -
clone size: -
CDR3 protein: ARANGGREQDTQY

V gene: TRBV6-1
D gene: -
clone size: -
CDR3 protein: ARRVGGDQETQY

V gene: TRBV6-1
D gene: -
clone size: few
CDR3 protein: ASSSARINTGELF